The 16 T cell receptor beta chains below were found in one sample sequenced in a study of blood T cells in healthy people across ages. Primed by a sample-barcoded 5' primer and a J-beta primer mix, a second PCR proceeded for 7 to 11 cycles. TCRdb used MiXCR to reprocess the 5' RACE reads, holding one entry per CDR3 protein. Of 850,000 to 1,300,000 distinct CDR3 sequences listed, 40% to 50% are singletons. Sequencing was carried out using blood. The receptors were gathered from an older woman in good health.

This chain connects TRBV20-1 to TRBJ2-1, with D possibly being TRBD1 or TRBD2 (6 bases each). The CDR3 has 14 residues. CDR1 and CDR2 from the germline V gene are DFQATT and SNEGSKA (reference sequence). Trimming left V 6 bases short and J 6 bases short, with 18 bases between. The CDR3 nucleotides read TGCAGTGCACCTAGGGACTGGGGGGCCAATGAGCAGTTCTTC. Translating gives CSAPRDWGANEQFF.

This sequence joins TRBV28 and TRBJ2-1; 11 positions match TRBD2. CDR1 MDHEN and CDR2 SYDVKM come from the germline V gene. V shed 4 bases, J shed 8 bases, and the junction held 16 bases outside the gene matches. The CDR3 sequence is 18 residues long. The CDR3 sequence: CASSSPTQLTSGIDEQFF. CDR3 nucleotides: TGTGCCAGCAGTTCCCCAACACAACTGACTAGCGGGATCGATGAGCAGTTCTTC.

The chain combines TRBV6-6 with TRBJ2-3; no clear D. CDR3 size: 16 residues. Germline V lookup: CDR1 MNHNY, CDR2 SVGAGI (reference sequence). V was cut by 4 bases and J by 0 bases, with 14 bases left in between. The CDR3 nucleotides are TGTGCCAGCAGTTCAATGCAAAGGGCTAGCACAGATACGCAGTATTTT. Translated, it gives CASSSMQRASTDTQYF.

The rearrangement joins TRBV28 to TRBJ2-7; 10 bases match TRBD2. The germline CDR1 and CDR2 sequences are MDHEN and SYDVKM. The CDR3 extends over 14 amino acids. With V trimmed by 7 bases and J by 9 bases, 12 bases remained unmatched. The CDR3 DNA sequence: TGTGCCAGCACTCGGACTAGCGGAATCCAAGCGCAGTACTTC. Amino acid sequence: CASTRTSGIQAQYF.

This clonotype was found once. The CDR3 protein is CATSRDRSGLGNQPQHF. The CDR3 DNA follows: TGTGCCACCAGCAGAGATCGGTCAGGCCTGGGCAATCAGCCCCAGCATTTT. V and J are TRBV15 and TRBJ1-5; no clear D gene. V shed 0 bases and J shed 2 bases, with 14 bases lying between them. This CDR3 is built from 17 residues. The germline V gene has CDR1 LNHNV and CDR2 YYDKDF (reference sequence).

This clonotype has only a few counts. V and J are TRBV12-3 or TRBV12-4 and TRBJ2-3; D unclear. V lost 4 bases and J lost 5, with 13 bases in between. The CDR3 is 14 amino acids. The CDR3 sequence is CASSSLRLRDTQYF. Written as DNA, the CDR3 is TGTGCCAGCAGTTCCCTCAGGCTTCGAGATACGCAGTATTTT.

The V call is TRBV6-1, the J call TRBJ1-4; D gene ambiguous. Trimming took off 2 bases at V and 5 bases at J, with 9 bases between the two ends. Germline CDR1 and CDR2: MNHNS and SASEGT. The CDR3 runs 14 residues. CDR3: CASSELGKNEKLFF. The CDR3 DNA reads TGTGCCAGCAGTGAACTCGGGAAAAATGAAAAACTGTTTTTT.

This clonotype showed up just once. This rearrangement joins TRBV28 to TRBJ1-1; 12 nucleotides align to TRBD1. The germline CDR1 and CDR2 sequences are MDHEN and SYDVKM. V gave up 5 bases and J gave up 10 bases; unmatched junction bases: 8. The CDR3 covers 14 residues. CDR3 in DNA: TGTGCCAGCAGTAAGGCCCCGGGACAGGGGGCAGCTTTCTTT. Protein sequence: CASSKAPGQGAAFF.

This sequence joins TRBV20-1 and TRBJ2-1, with 8 bases lining up with TRBD2. Germline lookup yields CDR1 DFQATT and CDR2 SNEGSKA (reference sequence). Losses at the gene ends were 4 bases for V and 3 bases for J; bases not matched to a gene: 8. This CDR3 has 15 amino acids. The CDR3 bases are TGCAGTGCTACGTTGGGACTAGTGGTCTACAATGAGCAGTTCTTC. Protein product: CSATLGLVVYNEQFF.

This chain uses TRBV6-6 with TRBJ2-7; D may be TRBD2 (5 bases). CDR3 length: 15 amino acids. V lost 0 bases to trimming and J lost 2 bases, with 11 bases between them. Per the germline V gene, CDR1 is MNHNY and CDR2 is SVGAGI (reference sequence). CDR3 residues: CASSYSGAVAYEQYF. The CDR3 bases are TGTGCCAGCAGTTACTCGGGAGCGGTGGCCTACGAGCAGTACTTC.

This chain joins TRBV3-1 and TRBJ2-3; D is unresolved. Trimming shortened V by 7 bases and J by 4 bases, and 9 bases separated the two germline ends. CDR1 LGHDT and CDR2 YNNKEL come from the germline V gene (reference sequence). The CDR3 consists of 12 residues. This chain's CDR3 is CASTGSADTQYF. The CDR3 nucleotides are TGTGCCAGCACCGGGTCGGCAGATACGCAGTATTTT.

This rearrangement joins TRBV12-3 or TRBV12-4 to TRBJ2-4; weak D call: TRBD2 (6 bases). The J call may be mistaken, given a closer DNA end match to TRBJ2-7. CDR3 length: 13 amino acids. In nucleotides, the CDR3 is TGTGCCAGCACCTACGCGGGGAAATACGAGCAGTACTTC. Protein sequence: CASTYAGKYEQYF.

The chain combines TRBV15 with TRBJ2-5; a weak D match, TRBD2 (6 bases). V gave up 0 bases and J gave up 11 bases, with 10 bases separating them. Germline CDR1 reads LNHNV; CDR2 reads YYDKDF (reference sequence). The CDR3 length is 12 residues. The DNA of the CDR3 is TGTGCCACCAGCAGAGATACGGGGGAGCAGTACTTC. This codes for CATSRDTGEQYF.

This clonotype was observed a handful of times. This rearrangement joins TRBV11-1 to TRBJ2-7; D is perhaps TRBD2 (5 bases). Germline values: CDR1 SGHAT, CDR2 FQDESV (reference sequence). The CDR3 extends over 13 amino acids. Deletions cut 5 bases from V and 6 bases from J, with 14 bases between. As DNA, the CDR3 is TGTGCCAGCAGCCCGAATCCTAGCTGCGAGCAGTACTTC. Residues: CASSPNPSCEQYF.

This clonotype was recorded at least ten times. The chain has TRBV4-1 and TRBJ2-7; D possibly corresponds to TRBD1 (5 bases). V was clipped by 0 bases and J by 1 base, with 7 bases between them. Germline V gene sequence: CDR1 MGHRA, CDR2 YSYEKL. The CDR3 totals 14 residues. The CDR3 is CASSQDRGSYEQYF. As DNA, the CDR3 is TGCGCCAGCAGCCAAGATAGGGGTTCCTACGAGCAGTACTTC.

This chain connects TRBV6-2 or TRBV6-3 to TRBJ1-1, with D unclear. CDR1 is MNHEY, CDR2 SVGEGT, per germline. This CDR3 spans 16 amino acids. The V end lost 6 bases, the J end lost 1 base, and 18 bases lay between the germline ends. The CDR3 loop is CASRGPRANTNTEAFF. CDR3 nucleotide sequence: TGTGCCAGCAGGGGTCCAAGGGCGAATACGAACACTGAAGCTTTCTTT.